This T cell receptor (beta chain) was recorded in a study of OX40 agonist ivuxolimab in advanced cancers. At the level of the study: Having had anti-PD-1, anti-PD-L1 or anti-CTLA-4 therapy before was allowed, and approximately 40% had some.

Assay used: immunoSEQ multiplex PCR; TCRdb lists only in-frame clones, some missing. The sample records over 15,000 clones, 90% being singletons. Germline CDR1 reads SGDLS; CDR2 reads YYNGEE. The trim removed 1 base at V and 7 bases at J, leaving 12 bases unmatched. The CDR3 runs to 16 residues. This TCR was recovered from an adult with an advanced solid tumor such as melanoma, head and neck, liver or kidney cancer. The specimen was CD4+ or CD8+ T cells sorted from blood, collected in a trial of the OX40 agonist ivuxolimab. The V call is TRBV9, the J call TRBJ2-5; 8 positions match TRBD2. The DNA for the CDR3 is TGTGCCAGCAGCGTACACCCGTCGGCGGGAGGTGGGACCCAGTACTTC. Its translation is CASSVHPSAGGGTQYF.